Each of the 6 T cell receptor beta chains below was sequenced from the same sample in a study of shared clonotypes between healthy human individuals. Only in-frame clones appear in the TCRdb table, and some are missing; sequencing was by immunoSEQ multiplex PCR. The sample records some 2,500,000 clones, roughly 93% being singletons. The specimen was naive CD4+ T cells from PBMCs. Stated subset: CD45RA+ positively selected. These receptor sequences come from a man aged 18-30 years in good health. Some clones in this sample may be carry-over from other donors' samples.

This clone has just one count. V gene TRBV5-1 combines with J gene TRBJ1-1; D is ambiguous. Germline assignment: CDR1 SGHRS and CDR2 YFSETQ. This CDR3 comprises 14 residues. V lost 4 bases to trimming and J lost 5 bases, with 15 bases between them. This CDR3 reads CASSRLYLGTEAFF. The CDR3 DNA reads as TGCGCCAGCAGCCGCCTATACCTCGGGACTGAAGCTTTCTTT.

The CDR3, as DNA: TGTGCCAGCAGTCCTGACAGGGGGCAAATGAAAGCTTTCTTT. This encodes CASSPDRGQMKAFF. The genes are TRBV2 and TRBJ1-1; 10 positions agree with TRBD1. Germline V gene data show CDR1 as SNHLY and CDR2 as FYNNEI. Trimming cost V 5 bases and J 9 bases; bases outside gene matches: 9. The CDR3 contains 14 residues.

The chain is built from TRBV19 and TRBJ1-5; the D gene is possibly TRBD1 (6 bases). The CDR3 has 14 amino acids. Germline V gene lookup returns CDR1 LNHDA and CDR2 SQIVND (reference sequence). Trimming cost V 7 bases and J 7 bases, with 17 bases left between them. The CDR3 spells CASTLQGMEQPQHF. The CDR3 nucleotides are TGTGCCAGTACCTTACAGGGAATGGAGCAGCCCCAGCATTTT.

This clone was seen just once. The chain uses TRBV2 and TRBJ2-2; D is undetermined. Germline values: CDR1 SNHLY, CDR2 FYNNEI. V was cut by 8 bases and J by 5 bases, with 12 bases left in between. The CDR3 contains 13 residues. In nucleotides, the CDR3 is TGTGCCAGCGGGGTGATATGGACCGGGGAGCTGTTTTTT. This sequence encodes CASGVIWTGELFF.

The CDR3 spells CASSDRGSRYEQYF. DNA of the CDR3: TGTGCCAGTAGTGACAGGGGCTCTAGGTACGAGCAGTACTTC. The J gene is TRBJ2-7, the V gene TRBV19; 8 bases agree with TRBD1. This CDR3 is built from 14 residues. V lost 5 bases and J lost 4; bases outside the gene matches: 7. Germline V gene lookup returns CDR1 LNHDA and CDR2 SQIVND (reference sequence).

The J gene is TRBJ2-3, the V gene TRBV5-1; D ambiguous. Germline loops: CDR1 SGHRS, CDR2 YFSETQ. The V end lost 0 bases, the J end lost 2 bases, and 13 bases lay between the germline ends. The length of the CDR3 is 16 residues. In DNA, the CDR3 is TGCGCCAGCAGCTTGGGTGGTGCGGTACACACAGATACGCAGTATTTT. Protein product: CASSLGGAVHTDTQYF.